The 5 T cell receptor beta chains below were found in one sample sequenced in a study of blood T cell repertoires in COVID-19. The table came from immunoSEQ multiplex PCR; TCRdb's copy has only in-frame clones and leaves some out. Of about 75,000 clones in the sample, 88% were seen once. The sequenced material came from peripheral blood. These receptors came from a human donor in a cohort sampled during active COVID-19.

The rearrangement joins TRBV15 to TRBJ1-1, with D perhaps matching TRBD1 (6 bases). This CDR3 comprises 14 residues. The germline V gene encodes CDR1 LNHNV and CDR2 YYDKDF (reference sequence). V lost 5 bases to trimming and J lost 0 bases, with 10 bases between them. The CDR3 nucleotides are TGTGCCACCAGCGAAGGGACACTGAACACTGAAGCTTTCTTT. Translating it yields CATSEGTLNTEAFF.

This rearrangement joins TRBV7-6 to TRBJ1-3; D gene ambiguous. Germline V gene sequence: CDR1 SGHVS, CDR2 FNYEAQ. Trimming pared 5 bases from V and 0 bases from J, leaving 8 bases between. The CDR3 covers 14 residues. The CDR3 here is CASSPQVSGNTIYF. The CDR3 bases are TGTGCCAGCAGCCCTCAGGTCTCTGGAAACACCATATATTTT. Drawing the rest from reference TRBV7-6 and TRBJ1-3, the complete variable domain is GAGVSQSPRYKVTKRGQDVALRCDPISGHVSLYWYRQALGQGPEFLTYFNYEAQQDKSGLPNDRFSAERPEGSISTLTIQRTEQRDSAMYRCASSPQVSGNTIYFGEGSWLTVV.

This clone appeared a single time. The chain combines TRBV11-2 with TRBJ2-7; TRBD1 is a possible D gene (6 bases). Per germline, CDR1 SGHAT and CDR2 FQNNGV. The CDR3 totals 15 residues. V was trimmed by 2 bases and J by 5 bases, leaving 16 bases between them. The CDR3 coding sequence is TGTGCCAGCAGCTTATCTCAGGGGCTAATCGACGAGCAGTACTTC. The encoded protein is CASSLSQGLIDEQYF.

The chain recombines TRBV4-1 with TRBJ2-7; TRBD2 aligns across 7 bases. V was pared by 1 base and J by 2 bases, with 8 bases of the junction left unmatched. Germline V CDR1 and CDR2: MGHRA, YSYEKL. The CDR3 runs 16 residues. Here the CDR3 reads CASSQVLSGTAYEQYF. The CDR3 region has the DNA TGCGCCAGCAGCCAAGTTCTAAGCGGGACCGCCTACGAGCAGTACTTC.

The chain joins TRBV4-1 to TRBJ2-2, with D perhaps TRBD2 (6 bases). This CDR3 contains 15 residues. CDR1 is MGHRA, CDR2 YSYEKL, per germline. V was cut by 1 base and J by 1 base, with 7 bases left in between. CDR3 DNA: TGCGCCAGCAGCCAAGGCGGGGTGAACACCGGGGAGCTGTTTTTT. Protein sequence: CASSQGGVNTGELFF.